This passage covers 28 T cell receptor beta chains from one sample sequenced in a study of T-cell memory formation after mild COVID-19. TCRdb independently ran MiXCR on the 5' RACE reads; one entry per CDR3 protein. The sample has under 250,000 distinct CDR3 sequences, around 26% seen once; the top ten hold 9.5% to 12%. Sequencing was done on a sample of PBMCs or a T cell subset sorted from them (not recorded which). The receptors stem from an adult woman who had mild COVID-19 (a few samples of this study predate the infection). Cell type and time point are not known.

This clonotype was observed a few times. This sequence joins TRBV7-9 and TRBJ1-2, with D possibly TRBD1 on 5 matching bases. V lost 2 bases to trimming and J lost 3 bases, with 7 bases between them. This CDR3 spans 13 amino acids. Germline V lookup: CDR1 SEHNR, CDR2 FQNEAQ (reference sequence). CDR3 residues: CASSLQGYYGYTF. CDR3 DNA: TGTGCCAGCAGCTTACAGGGTTACTATGGCTACACCTTC.

CDR3 nucleotide sequence: TGTGCCAGCAGTGAAAAGGGATTAGCAGCAGATACGCAGTATTTT. It encodes CASSEKGLAADTQYF. The genes are TRBV2 and TRBJ2-3; unclear D gene. The CDR3 runs to 15 residues. The V end lost 2 bases, the J end lost 4 bases, and 13 bases lay between the germline ends. The germline CDR1 and CDR2 sequences are SNHLY and FYNNEI.

The gene calls are TRBV12-3 or TRBV12-4 and TRBJ2-5; D is possibly TRBD2 (6 bases). This CDR3 region has 16 residues. V lost 1 base and J lost 1, with 13 bases in between. This CDR3 reads CASSLVTGGGQETQYF. In DNA form, the CDR3 reads TGTGCCAGCAGTTTAGTTACCGGGGGAGGCCAAGAGACCCAGTACTTC.

This clonotype was picked up a small number of times. V and J are TRBV6-5 and TRBJ1-6; a possible D gene is TRBD1 (5 bases). The V end was cut by 2 bases, the J end by 8 bases, with 10 bases between. The CDR3 has 14 residues. Per the germline V gene, CDR1 is MNHEY and CDR2 is SVGAGI. This CDR3 reads CASSYSQGDSPLHF. The CDR3 DNA follows: TGTGCCAGCAGTTACAGCCAGGGAGATTCACCCCTCCACTTT.

The V call is TRBV2, the J call TRBJ2-1; maybe TRBD1 (6 bases). Trimming removed 6 bases from V and 8 bases from J, with 20 bases in between. Germline-derived CDR1 and CDR2 are SNHLY and FYNNEI. This CDR3 comprises 15 residues. CDR3 amino acids: CASRLQGAPSDEQFF. CDR3 DNA sequence: TGTGCCAGCAGACTACAGGGTGCCCCTTCGGATGAGCAGTTCTTC.

This clonotype was counted many times. The chain combines TRBV24-1 with TRBJ2-7; no clear D. The CDR3 is made up of 11 amino acids. Germline assignment: CDR1 KGHDR and CDR2 SFDVKD. The ends were cut back, 2 bases at V and 3 bases at J, with 1 base in the middle. The CDR3 protein is CATSDYYEQYF. CDR3 DNA: TGTGCCACCAGTGATTACTACGAGCAGTACTTC.

The J gene is TRBJ2-2, the V gene TRBV6-2 or TRBV6-3; unclear D gene. The CDR3 consists of 12 residues. Germline CDR1 MNHEY, CDR2 SVGEGT. V was clipped by 5 bases and J by 6 bases, with 7 bases between them. CDR3 nucleotide sequence: TGTGCCAGCAGTGTATTACCCGGGGAGCTGTTTTTT. Translating gives CASSVLPGELFF.

This chain links TRBV6-1 with TRBJ2-1; 11 bases agree with TRBD2. This CDR3 has 11 residues. Losses at the gene ends were 3 bases for V and 14 bases for J; bases not matched to a gene: 0. CDR1 and CDR2 from the germline V gene are MNHNS and SASEGT. In DNA form, the CDR3 reads TGTGCCAGCAGTGAGACTAGCGGGGAGTTCTTC. Amino acid sequence: CASSETSGEFF.

The chain carries TRBV20-1 and TRBJ1-1; D is uncertain. Germline V gives CDR1 DFQATT, CDR2 SNEGSKA (reference sequence). V lost 0 bases and J lost 11, with 10 bases in between. This CDR3 is 11 amino acids long. Here the CDR3 reads CSARDLGRAFF. CDR3 sequence (DNA): TGCAGTGCTAGAGATCTTGGACGTGCTTTCTTT.

CDR3 sequence: CSATESRGQFF. The CDR3 bases are TGCAGTGCTACGGAATCTAGAGGGCAGTTCTTC. The genes are TRBV20-1 and TRBJ2-1; no clear D. The CDR3 consists of 11 residues. Germline V gene data show CDR1 as DFQATT and CDR2 as SNEGSKA (reference sequence). V shed 4 bases and J shed 12 bases, with 13 bases lying between them.

This clonotype has just a few counts. The gene calls are TRBV28 and TRBJ2-1, with 7 positions matching TRBD2. After removal of 0 bases from V and 4 bases from J, the junction contained 6 bases not matched to a gene. CDR3 size: 16 residues. Per germline, CDR1 MDHEN and CDR2 SYDVKM. CDR3 loop: CASSLWASGTYNEQFF. CDR3 nucleotides: TGTGCCAGCAGTTTATGGGCTAGCGGAACATACAATGAGCAGTTCTTC.

The rearrangement links TRBV20-1 to TRBJ2-7; 14 bases line up with TRBD2. The trim removed 5 bases at V and 0 bases at J, leaving 6 bases unmatched. The CDR3 totals 16 residues. In germline, CDR1 is DFQATT, CDR2 SNEGSKA (reference sequence). CDR3 bases: TGCAGTGCTGCTGGACTAGCGGGAGGAGGCTCCTACGAGCAGTACTTC. It yields the protein CSAAGLAGGGSYEQYF.

This clonotype occurred a few times. The V gene is TRBV6-2 or TRBV6-3, the J gene TRBJ2-7, with TRBD2 matching 11 bases. The CDR3 runs 15 residues. The germline gives CDR1 MNHEY, CDR2 SVGEGT. The V and J ends lost 6 bases and 2 bases, in that order; junction bases with no gene match: 6. The CDR3 loop reads CASSKGLAVPYEQYF. As DNA, the CDR3 is TGTGCCAGCAGCAAGGGACTAGCGGTACCCTACGAGCAGTACTTC.

This clonotype was seen more than once but under ten times. J is TRBJ2-1 and V is TRBV12-3 or TRBV12-4, with 9 nucleotides matching TRBD1. The junction had 0 bases not matched to a gene; V was cut back by 1 base and J by 2 bases. The CDR3 has 15 amino acids. The CDR3 DNA reads TGTGCCAGCAGTTTAGGGACAGGGGCCTACAATGAGCAGTTCTTC. It encodes CASSLGTGAYNEQFF.

This clonotype showed up just a few times. V is TRBV20-1 and J is TRBJ1-5; D may be TRBD1 (6 bases). The CDR3 is 13 residues long. The germline gives CDR1 DFQATT, CDR2 SNEGSKA (reference sequence). Trimming pared 6 bases from V and 6 bases from J, leaving 15 bases between. CDR3 region: CSAMLQGSQPQHF. The CDR3 DNA sequence: TGCAGTGCGATGCTACAGGGAAGTCAGCCCCAGCATTTT.

For the CDR3, the DNA is TGTGCCAGCAGCTCCAAGTGGATTCAGTACTTC. Protein sequence: CASSSKWIQYF. V and J are TRBV7-8 and TRBJ2-4, with no clear D. This CDR3 spans 11 amino acids. Germline loops: CDR1 SGHVS, CDR2 FQNEAQ. Trimming pared 4 bases from V and 10 bases from J, leaving 8 bases between.

This clonotype was seen more than once but under ten times. The rearrangement joins TRBV5-4 to TRBJ2-1; tentatively, D is TRBD2 (6 bases). Looked up from germline, CDR1 is SGHNT and CDR2 is YYREEE (reference sequence). The length of the CDR3 is 13 residues. The ends were cut back, 5 bases at V and 3 bases at J, with 9 bases in the middle. The CDR3 DNA is TGTGCCAGCAGGGACGGGAGCTACAATGAGCAGTTCTTC. Protein product: CASRDGSYNEQFF.

The V and J genes are TRBV6-5 and TRBJ2-2; TRBD2 matches at 10 bases. This CDR3 has 18 amino acids. The J segment lost 0 bases and the V segment lost 6 bases, leaving 10 bases of the junction unmatched. Per germline, CDR1 MNHEY and CDR2 SVGAGI. CDR3 in DNA: TGTGCCAGCAGCCACTCAATCCTAGCGGGGGCGAACACCGGGGAGCTGTTTTTT. It codes for CASSHSILAGANTGELFF.

The J gene is TRBJ1-6, the V gene TRBV5-4, with TRBD1 identical over 9 bases. The CDR3 runs to 14 residues. CDR1 is SGHNT, CDR2 YYREEE, per germline (reference sequence). Unmatched junction bases numbered 4, after V lost 3 bases and J lost 9 bases. The CDR3 here is CASSSTGGSSPLHF. The CDR3 DNA sequence: TGTGCCAGCAGCTCAACAGGGGGCTCTTCACCCCTCCACTTT.

In this sample, this clonotype turned up a few times. The V call is TRBV24-1, the J call TRBJ2-1; the match to TRBD1 covers 7 bases. Germline V CDR1 and CDR2: KGHDR, SFDVKD. The ends lost 4 bases at V and 3 bases at J; junction bases unmatched: 14. The CDR3 is 18 amino acids. The DNA for the CDR3 is TGTGCCACCAGTGAGGTTTCGACAGGGCCGCTTCTCTACAATGAGCAGTTCTTC. It yields the protein CATSEVSTGPLLYNEQFF.

V and J are TRBV6-1 and TRBJ2-7; 12 bases fit TRBD1. The germline V gene has CDR1 MNHNS and CDR2 SASEGT. With 5 bases clipped from V and 6 bases from J, the junction kept 5 bases outside the gene matches. The length of the CDR3 is 14 residues. Here the CDR3 reads CASSSGTGGGEQYF. The CDR3, as DNA: TGTGCCAGCAGTTCAGGGACAGGGGGCGGCGAGCAGTACTTC.

The V and J genes are TRBV19 and TRBJ2-7, with a possible D match to TRBD2 (5 bases). This CDR3 has 13 amino acids. The germline V gene has CDR1 LNHDA and CDR2 SQIVND (reference sequence). Trimming pared 4 bases from V and 7 bases from J, leaving 14 bases between. CDR3 region: CASSRVGVGEQYF. In nucleotides, the CDR3 is TGTGCCAGTAGTAGAGTCGGGGTAGGGGAGCAGTACTTC. Full variable domain (outside the CDR3, taken from reference TRBV19 and TRBJ2-7): DGGITQSPKYLFRKEGQNVTLSCEQNLNHDAMYWYRQDPGQGLRLIYYSQIVNDFQKGDIAEGYSVSREKKESFPLTVTSAQKNPTAFYLCASSRVGVGEQYFGPGTRLTVT.

The rearrangement uses TRBV5-1 and TRBJ1-1; 7 nucleotides line up with TRBD1. This CDR3 has 16 residues. In germline, CDR1 is SGHRS, CDR2 YFSETQ. V gave up 1 base and J gave up 5 bases; unmatched junction bases: 11. The CDR3: CASSLITGVGETEAFF. The CDR3 coding sequence is TGCGCCAGCAGCTTGATTACAGGGGTTGGTGAGACTGAAGCTTTCTTT.

The chain joins TRBV7-6 to TRBJ1-1; D not resolved. Germline V gives CDR1 SGHVS, CDR2 FNYEAQ. The V end lost 1 base, the J end lost 1 base, and 7 bases lay between the germline ends. This CDR3 is built from 14 residues. CDR3 sequence reads: CASSLERTNTEAFF. Written as DNA, the CDR3 is TGTGCCAGCAGCTTAGAACGAACGAACACTGAAGCTTTCTTT.

This chain joins TRBV12-3 or TRBV12-4 and TRBJ1-1; D not certain. Trimming removed 0 bases at V and 6 bases at J, with 5 bases between. CDR3 length equals 12 residues. This CDR3 is CASSLAGAEAFF. CDR3 coding DNA: TGTGCCAGCAGTTTAGCCGGAGCTGAAGCTTTCTTT.

J is TRBJ2-7 and V is TRBV12-3 or TRBV12-4; a weak D match, TRBD1 (5 bases). The CDR3 has 13 residues. V lost 3 bases to trimming and J lost 5 bases, with 11 bases between them. Written as DNA, the CDR3 is TGTGCCAGCAGTTTCCGCAGGGTAAACGAGCAGTACTTC. Translating gives CASSFRRVNEQYF.

This clonotype has a count of ten or more. The chain recombines TRBV20-1 with TRBJ1-1, with no clear D. CDR3 length: 14 residues. Germline V lookup: CDR1 DFQATT, CDR2 SNEGSKA (reference sequence). V gave up 5 bases and J gave up 0 bases, with 13 bases separating them. CDR3 DNA: TGCAGTGCTCGACGCCGGGCCGTGAACACTGAAGCTTTCTTT. Protein sequence: CSARRRAVNTEAFF.

This rearrangement joins TRBV7-3 to TRBJ2-5; D call uncertain. CDR3 size: 14 residues. CDR1 SGHTA and CDR2 FQGTGA come from the germline V gene. V was shortened by 2 bases and J by 4 bases, with 11 bases between the two germline ends. The DNA for the CDR3 is TGTGCCAGCAGCTTACTGGGCTCGGGAGAGACCCAGTACTTC. This gives the protein CASSLLGSGETQYF.